The sample holds many counts of the clone carrying this TCR beta chain. Its cognate antigen is unknown. A single record per CDR3 protein comes from TCRdb applying MiXCR to the 5' RACE reads. Found here are approximately 690,000 distinct CDR3 sequences, roughly 6.2% of them singletons; the top ten hold roughly 1.8%. This specimen comes from a study of identical twins. The study, taken as a whole, reports: For monozygotic twins, models underestimated out-of-frame TCR alpha sharing. Surplus twin overlap in beta out-of-frame sequences was less pronounced.

Trimming took 4 bases from V and 5 from J, leaving 5 bases between them. The CDR3 sequence is 12 residues long. Material: naive T cells sorted from blood. The origin of this receptor is a young man in good health. This chain connects TRBV12-3 or TRBV12-4 to TRBJ1-4; D unresolved. CDR3 nucleotides: TGTGCCAGCAGTTCGGCAAATGAAAAACTGTTTTTT. Translated: CASSSANEKLFF.